This paragraph reports one T cell receptor (beta chain). The repertoire was sequenced with immunoSEQ multiplex PCR; TCRdb's copy has only in-frame clones and lacks some. This sample has 75,000 to 80,000 clones, with approximately 90% found just once. The CDR3 length is 15 residues. V lost 2 bases and J lost 1, with 11 bases in between. Germline V CDR1 and CDR2: ENHRY, SYGVKD. The sample belongs to a study of T cells in localized non-small cell lung cancer. The input for sequencing was peripheral blood, taken before any cancer treatment. This sequence originates from a woman aged 35-70 years with stage I squamous cell lung carcinoma. This sequence joins TRBV10-3 and TRBJ1-1, with D possibly being TRBD1 (5 bases). CDR3 protein: CAISEGGRQNTEAFF. CDR3 DNA sequence: TGTGCCATCAGTGAGGGGGGACGGCAGAACACTGAAGCTTTCTTT.